These T cell receptor beta chains were read from a single sample in a study of T cell repertoires in cytomegalovirus infection. Via MiXCR, TCRdb re-called the reads, giving one row per CDR3 protein. This table has hundreds of thousands of distinct CDR3 sequences, approximately 8.9% appearing once. Input material: PBMCs. Receptor source: a human donor in good health (CMV status not recorded). Some clones in this sample may be carry-over from other donors' samples. The CDR3 runs from the conserved cysteine through the conserved F or W. The D gene is left open where the match is weak. Clone size is stated in some rows and not others, as once, few, many or a class when expanded.

many	TRBV7-2	TRBJ2-3	-	CASSLGQPGAGDTQYF	TGTGCCAGCAGCTTAGGACAGCCGGGGGCCGGAGATACGCAGTATTTT
many	TRBV9	TRBJ2-1	-	CASSPTMEIYNEQFF	TGTGCCAGCAGCCCTACGATGGAAATCTACAATGAGCAGTTCTTC
few	TRBV27	TRBJ2-7	TRBD1	CASSSPGQAGYEQYF	TGTGCCAGCAGTTCACCGGGACAGGCCGGATATGAGCAGTACTTC
many	TRBV12-3/TRBV12-4	TRBJ1-6	-	CASSLTGSNSPLHF	TGTGCCAGCAGTTTAACCGGGTCGAATTCACCCCTCCACTTT
many	TRBV7-9	TRBJ2-6	-	CASSLGAGAGANVLTF	TGTGCCAGCAGCTTAGGAGCCGGGGCTGGGGCCAACGTCCTGACTTTC
many	TRBV10-2	TRBJ2-2	-	CASNTGATNTGELFF	TGCGCCAGCAACACCGGGGCTACGAACACCGGGGAGCTGTTTTTT
many	TRBV12-3/TRBV12-4	TRBJ1-2	-	CASTRNLYGYTF	TGTGCCAGCACTCGGAACCTCTATGGCTACACCTTC
many	TRBV25-1	TRBJ2-7	-	CASSETRQKPYEQYF	TGTGCCAGCAGTGAAACCCGACAGAAACCTTACGAGCAGTACTTC
many	TRBV19	TRBJ2-1	-	CASSIKGVGIYNEQFF	TGTGCCAGTAGTATAAAGGGAGTCGGGATCTACAATGAGCAGTTCTTC
many	TRBV6-5	TRBJ1-2	-	CASSYRGGQDYGYTF	TGTGCCAGCAGCTACCGCGGCGGTCAGGACTATGGCTACACCTTC
many	TRBV6-1	TRBJ1-2	-	CASSWRGSYGYTF	TGTGCCAGCAGTTGGAGGGGTAGCTATGGCTACACCTTC
many	TRBV6-1	TRBJ2-1	-	CASSEIGNEQFF	TGTGCCAGCAGTGAAATCGGCAATGAGCAGTTCTTC
few	TRBV29-1	TRBJ2-1	TRBD2	CSVPGLPSYNEQFF	TGCAGCGTCCCGGGACTACCGTCCTACAATGAGCAGTTCTTC
many	TRBV2	TRBJ1-2	-	CASSVHAPNYGYTF	TGTGCCAGCAGCGTCCACGCCCCTAACTATGGCTACACCTTC
many	TRBV4-1	TRBJ1-5	-	CASSQVPESRQPQHF	TGCGCCAGCAGCCAAGTACCCGAGTCTCGGCAGCCCCAGCATTTT
-	TRBV20-1	TRBJ1-5	-	CSALDRSNQPQHF	TGCAGTGCTCTAGACAGGAGCAATCAGCCCCAGCATTTT
many	TRBV7-2	TRBJ1-1	-	CASSDEVVTEAFF	TGTGCCAGCAGCGACGAGGTGGTCACTGAAGCTTTCTTT
few	TRBV5-1	TRBJ2-3	TRBD2	CASSLIAGSYTDTQYF	TGCGCCAGCAGCTTGATAGCGGGGTCTTACACAGATACGCAGTATTTT
many	TRBV6-2/TRBV6-3	TRBJ2-2	-	CASSSWIRPGELFF	TGTGCCAGCAGTTCCTGGATACGGCCCGGGGAGCTGTTTTTT
many	TRBV28	TRBJ2-2	-	CASSLSVQGAGELFF	TGTGCCAGCAGTTTAAGCGTCCAGGGTGCCGGGGAGCTGTTTTTT
many	TRBV7-9	TRBJ2-1	TRBD2	CASSLAWAGVSYNEQFF	TGTGCCAGCAGCTTAGCGTGGGCGGGGGTCTCCTACAATGAGCAGTTCTTC
many	TRBV7-8	TRBJ2-5	-	CASSFLADQETQYF	TGTGCCAGCAGCTTTTTGGCGGACCAAGAGACCCAGTACTTC
many	TRBV13	TRBJ2-1	-	CASSLTTYNEQFF	TGTGCCAGCAGCTTAACTACCTACAATGAGCAGTTCTTC
few	TRBV28	TRBJ1-2	-	CAASGLSYGYTF	TGTGCCGCTTCGGGACTCTCCTATGGCTACACCTTC
few	TRBV15	TRBJ2-7	TRBD1	CATSEDRGYEQYF	TGTGCCACCAGCGAAGACAGGGGCTACGAGCAGTACTTC
-	TRBV29-1	TRBJ2-2	TRBD1	CSGGQGISGELFF	TGCAGCGGGGGACAGGGGATCAGCGGGGAGCTGTTTTTT
many	TRBV28	TRBJ2-7	-	CASSLGGQTYEQYF	TGTGCCAGCAGTTTAGGGGGTCAAACCTACGAGCAGTACTTC
many	TRBV5-6	TRBJ1-2	-	CASSLVGVSGGYTF	TGTGCCAGCAGCTTGGTGGGCGTTTCAGGGGGCTACACCTTC
few	TRBV20-1	TRBJ2-2	-	CSARVLTGYSTGELFF	TGCAGTGCTAGAGTCCTGACGGGGTATAGCACCGGGGAGCTGTTTTTT
many	TRBV12-3/TRBV12-4	TRBJ2-2	TRBD1	CASSLIGQGVPSNTGELFF	TGTGCCAGCAGTTTAATCGGGCAGGGGGTTCCTTCGAACACCGGGGAGCTGTTTTTT
many	TRBV19	TRBJ2-2	-	CASEVGGGYTGELFF	TGTGCCAGTGAGGTTGGGGGCGGGTATACCGGGGAGCTGTTTTTT
many	TRBV7-2	TRBJ2-7	TRBD1	CASSLVGTGNSYEQYF	TGTGCCAGCAGCTTAGTCGGGACAGGGAATTCTTACGAGCAGTACTTC
many	TRBV5-1	TRBJ2-1	-	CASSWRGDNEQFF	TGCGCCAGCAGCTGGAGGGGGGACAATGAGCAGTTCTTC
many	TRBV20-1	TRBJ2-5	-	CSAPTGETQYF	TGCAGTGCTCCCACTGGAGAGACCCAGTACTTC
many	TRBV9	TRBJ2-1	-	CASSASGTPLYNEQFF	TGTGCCAGCAGCGCTTCCGGGACGCCGCTCTACAATGAGCAGTTCTTC
few	TRBV19	TRBJ2-3	TRBD1	CASSIGGTARGTDTQYF	TGTGCCAGTAGTATAGGAGGGACAGCCAGAGGCACAGATACGCAGTATTTT
medium-sized	TRBV7-2	TRBJ2-2	-	CASSLGLPNTGELFF	TGTGCCAGCAGCTTAGGACTCCCGAACACCGGGGAGCTGTTTTTT
many	TRBV6-2/TRBV6-3	TRBJ2-5	TRBD1	CASSGTAETQYF	TGTGCCAGCAGTGGGACAGCAGAGACCCAGTACTTC
many	TRBV20-1	TRBJ2-3	TRBD2	CSARDITSGGPVESTDTQYF	TGCAGTGCTAGAGATATCACTAGCGGGGGGCCGGTAGAAAGCACAGATACGCAGTATTTT
few	TRBV10-1	TRBJ1-4	-	CAPMDGYSARNEKLFF	TGCGCCCCTATGGACGGTTACAGCGCTAGAAATGAAAAACTGTTTTTT
-	TRBV2	TRBJ2-1	TRBD1	CASSEGQGRFF	TGTGCCAGCAGTGAGGGACAGGGGCGGTTCTTC
many	TRBV7-9	TRBJ2-4	TRBD2	CASSLAAGGSKNIQYF	TGTGCCAGCAGCTTAGCCGCGGGGGGATCCAAAAACATTCAGTACTTC
many	TRBV5-6	TRBJ2-1	TRBD2	CASSEGTSGWNEQFF	TGTGCCAGCAGCGAGGGTACTAGCGGATGGAATGAGCAGTTCTTC
many	TRBV7-3	TRBJ1-1	-	CASSPGLLNTEAFF	TGTGCCAGCAGCCCGGGACTGCTGAACACTGAAGCTTTCTTT
-	TRBV13	TRBJ2-1	TRBD2	CASSSLAGVPYNEQFF	TGTGCCAGCAGCTCTCTAGCGGGGGTCCCCTACAATGAGCAGTTCTTC
many	TRBV7-2	TRBJ1-2	TRBD1	CASSDTGVGYTF	TGTGCCAGCAGCGACACAGGGGTGGGCTACACCTTC
-	TRBV7-9	TRBJ1-4	-	CASSAGLNEKLFF	TGTGCCAGCAGCGCAGGCCTGAATGAAAAACTGTTTTTT
-	TRBV6-2/TRBV6-3	TRBJ1-1	-	CASSPERGRYTEAFF	TGTGCCAGCAGTCCCGAGCGGGGGCGATACACTGAAGCTTTCTTT
many	TRBV7-3	TRBJ2-2	-	CASSYRWDTGELFF	TGTGCCAGCAGCTACCGGTGGGACACCGGGGAGCTGTTTTTT
many	TRBV29-1	TRBJ1-6	-	CSVRDGLNSPLHF	TGCAGCGTCCGGGACGGACTGAATTCACCCCTCCACTTT
many	TRBV20-1	TRBJ2-2	TRBD1	CSAKYRGNTGELFF	TGCAGTGCTAAATACAGGGGGAACACCGGGGAGCTGTTTTTT
many	TRBV6-1	TRBJ1-1	-	CASSEFQGRVDTEAFF	TGTGCCAGCAGTGAATTCCAGGGGCGGGTGGACACTGAAGCTTTCTTT
-	TRBV7-2	TRBJ2-3	-	CATRSPGHLTDTQYF	TGTGCCACCCGCAGCCCGGGACACCTCACAGATACGCAGTATTTT